This TCR beta chain was found in a study of blood T cell repertoires in COVID-19. Study context: Italy, Spain and the United States were the sources of the convalescent and acute COVID-19 samples. The cDNA or gDNA used as material had been derived from T cells, B-cell-depleted T cells, or PBMCs.

Per the study methods: Estimation of nucleated cell counts relied on the amplification of reference gene primers. This table comes from immunoSEQ multiplex PCR, and its TCRdb copy is limited to in-frame clones, with some not included. V, J and clone size are taken as reported in that table, and D and trimming were inferred from the DNA itself. The sample includes 250,000 to 400,000 clones, roughly 88% of them seen just once. Seattle-derived patients entered the study during active infection and were followed longitudinally. V shed 2 bases and J shed 2 bases, with 9 bases lying between them. The CDR3 covers 14 residues. The germline CDR1 and CDR2 sequences are SNHLY and FYNNEI.

The chain combines TRBV2 with TRBJ1-2; tentatively, D is TRBD1 (5 bases). The receptor's source is a woman between 25 and 40 years old with COVID-19, enrolled during active disease. What was sequenced was peripheral blood. Written as DNA, the CDR3 is TGTGCCAGCAGTGAAAGGCCAGGGAACTATGGCTACACCTTC. It yields the protein CASSERPGNYGYTF.